The sequence of this TCR beta chain was determined in a study of graft-versus-host responses after intestinal transplantation. Generated by immunoSEQ multiplex PCR, the TCRdb table keeps only in-frame clones and is missing some. In the table there are fewer than 110,000 clones, approximately 93% of which are singletons. As concerns this clone: What it binds is unknown.

The material was unstimulated CD8+ T cells sorted from spleen or lymph node cells, obtained before intestinal transplant. This TCR came from a human donor who received an intestinal transplant.

The CDR3 reads CASSWADNEQFF. The DNA for the CDR3 is TGTGCCAGCAGCTGGGCCGACAATGAGCAGTTCTTC. J is TRBJ2-1 and V is TRBV7-8, with D hard to call. This CDR3 has 12 residues. Germline-derived CDR1 and CDR2 are SGHVS and FQNEAQ. V dropped 4 bases and J dropped 5 bases, with 6 bases sitting between them.